A selection of T cell receptor beta chains follows, all from one sample in a study of PD-1 and CTLA-4 blockade in melanoma. TCRdb's table, derived via immunoSEQ multiplex PCR, lists solely in-frame clones and lacks some. This sample yields roughly 16,000 clones, of which under 85% are seen a single time; about a sixth belongs to the top ten. This specimen was CD8+ T cells from peripheral blood, taken before anti-PD-1 treatment. These receptor sequences come from a human donor with melanoma. Each CDR3 is given with its conserved first and last residue.

13,TRBJ2-7,TRBV7-2,CASSLNQGYEQYF
16,TRBJ2-7,TRBV3-1/TRBV3-2,CASSQGPGDRGGEQYF
18,TRBJ1-4,TRBV4-1,CASSPWGTGARAGEKLFF
13,TRBJ2-7,TRBV12-5,CASGLVKKDEQYF
13,TRBJ2-5,TRBV6-5,CASSYSKGAWEYF
13,TRBJ2-5,TRBV15,CATNEGAGETQYF
15,TRBJ1-1,TRBV4-2,CASSQNRDGNTEAFF
14,TRBJ2-1,TRBV6-5,CASLRGPYYNEQFF
13,TRBJ2-7,TRBV13,CASSLGTGTEQYF
13,TRBJ2-1,TRBV28,CASSLRGRNEQFF
10,TRBJ2-3,TRBV30,CAWMTDTQYF
15,TRBJ1-1,TRBV19,CASSIGPDPDTEAFF
15,TRBJ1-5,TRBV3-1/TRBV3-2,CASSHGPGGNQPQHF
13,TRBJ1-2,TRBV6-5,CASSYSNTGDYTF
16,TRBJ2-1,TRBV6-6,CASSLSPLSSYNEQFF
15,TRBJ1-4,TRBV4-1,CASSQDQGADEKLFF
14,TRBJ1-1,TRBV6-5,CASSSDVMNTEAFF
16,TRBJ2-2,TRBV5-1,CASSLGASLNTGELFF
14,TRBJ1-5,TRBV9,CASSVGVLNQPQHF
14,TRBJ1-5,TRBV5-5,CASSWGEGNQPQHF
16,TRBJ1-6,TRBV4-1,CASSQALANYNSPLHF
14,TRBJ2-5,TRBV27,CASSLGGHQETQYF
16,TRBJ1-5,TRBV30,CAWSVGDPFGNQPQHF
14,TRBJ2-7,TRBV2,CASSDLGEAYEQYF
16,TRBJ2-3,TRBV19,CASSIGDALVTDTQYF
14,TRBJ1-4,TRBV15,CATSRGVAEEKLFF
12,TRBJ1-2,TRBV7-9,CASSLGRDGYTF
16,TRBJ2-7,TRBV7-9,CASSLAGAFSAYEQYF
15,TRBJ1-2,TRBV6-5,CASSYSRGNNYGYTF
16,TRBJ2-2,TRBV27,CASSPPRVVYTGELFF
14,TRBJ2-3,TRBV5-1,CASSFGLAGDTQYF
13,TRBJ2-3,TRBV19,CASSTTNTDTQYF
11,TRBJ1-1,TRBV7-9,CASSAKGAAFF
15,TRBJ1-1,TRBV27,CASTLREGGDTEAFF
14,TRBJ2-1,TRBV12-5,CASGLGPSENEQFF
12,TRBJ2-7,TRBV11-2,CASSPVGYEQYF
13,TRBJ1-2,TRBV7-2,CASSPGWGYGYTF
17,TRBJ2-6,TRBV19,CASSTDPTGAGANVLTF
16,TRBJ2-5,TRBV6-6,CASSYFLAGGGETQYF
15,TRBJ2-3,TRBV7-6,CASSLAGELTDTQYF
17,TRBJ1-3,TRBV28,CASSLGYSTVSGNTIYF
16,TRBJ2-6,TRBV5-4,CASSLGTQGVANVLTF